Sequencing of this T cell receptor (beta chain) was carried out in a study of T cell responses to AZD1222 COVID-19 vaccine. Study-wide results and limits: Only a handful of AZD1222 recipients tested seropositive at baseline.

Using immunoSEQ multiplex PCR, the repertoire was profiled, and TCRdb retains in-frame clones only, with some absent. The table has about 180,000 clones, around 94% seen once. CDR1 is MNHEY and CDR2 is SVGAGI in the germline V gene. Trimming removed 6 bases at V and 0 bases at J, with 5 bases between. This CDR3 region has 12 residues. Points on this clone: The antigen is unknown. Other DNA sequences in this specimen translate into the identical CDR3.

The TCR was taken from an adult who received the AZD1222 COVID-19 vaccine. This chain joins TRBV6-5 and TRBJ1-1, with unresolved D. The sample here was peripheral blood, taken 28 days after the second AZD1222 dose. The CDR3 protein is CASSGLNTEAFF. DNA for the CDR3: TGTGCCAGCAGCGGTCTGAACACTGAAGCTTTCTTT.